The 15 T cell receptor beta chains presented below share a single source sample, sequenced in a study of blood T cell repertoires in COVID-19. Some clones are missing from TCRdb's copy, which holds only in-frame ones; the method was immunoSEQ multiplex PCR. Here the sample spans a few hundred thousand clones, 80% to 90% being singletons. The sequenced sample was peripheral blood. The receptors stem from a human donor in a cohort sampled during active COVID-19.

The chain employs TRBV29-1 and TRBJ1-2; 7 bases match TRBD1. With 7 bases clipped from V and 7 bases from J, the junction kept 6 bases outside the gene matches. The length of the CDR3 is 11 residues. Looked up from germline, CDR1 is SQVTM and CDR2 is ANQGSEA. The DNA for the CDR3 is TGCAGCGCTGACAGGGTCGGTGGCTACACCTTC. It is translated as CSADRVGGYTF. The full variable domain, its missing parts supplied by reference TRBV29-1 and TRBJ1-2, is SAVISQKPSRDICQRGTSLTIQCQVDSQVTMMFWYRQQPGQSLTLIATANQGSEATYESGFVIDKFPISRPNLTFSTLTVSNMSPEDSSIYLCSADRVGGYTFGSGTRLTVV.

The chain carries TRBV7-2 and TRBJ2-7, with 10 bases matching TRBD1. Germline values: CDR1 SGHTA, CDR2 FQGNSA. V shed 4 bases and J 4 bases; nucleotides not matched to a gene: 4. The CDR3 has 14 amino acids. Here the CDR3 reads CASSSGTGVYEQYF. The CDR3 DNA reads as TGTGCCAGCAGCTCTGGGACAGGGGTGTACGAGCAGTACTTC. The variable domain in full, with the rest retrieved from reference TRBV7-2 and TRBJ2-7, is GAGVSQSPSNKVTEKGKDVELRCDPISGHTALYWYRQSLGQGLEFLIYFQGNSAPDKSGLPSDRFSAERTGGSVSTLTIQRTQQEDSAVYLCASSSGTGVYEQYFGPGTRLTVT.

A single count supports this clone. Written as DNA, the CDR3 is TGTGCCAGCTCACCCACTAGTTTGGTCTACGAGCAGTACTTC. Its protein is CASSPTSLVYEQYF. V usage is TRBV18 and J usage is TRBJ2-7, with D perhaps matching TRBD2 (5 bases). The CDR3 runs 14 residues. The V end lost 3 bases, the J end lost 3 bases, and 12 bases lay between the germline ends. The germline V gene has CDR1 KGHSH and CDR2 LQKENI.

Points on this clone: Its ends do not fully match the called genes, so a read error is possible. The rearrangement links TRBV5-1 to TRBJ1-5; 12 bases match TRBD1. This CDR3 region has 15 residues. Per the germline V gene, CDR1 is SGHRS and CDR2 is YFSETQ. The CDR3 coding sequence is TGCGCCAGCAGCTCCGGGACAGGGGGCAACCAGCCCCAGCATTTT. It codes for CASSSGTGGNQPQHF.

This clone appeared once. CDR3 DNA: TGTGCCAGCAGTTCAGGGATGAACTATGGCTACACCTTC. This sequence encodes CASSSGMNYGYTF. This chain links TRBV2 with TRBJ1-2; possible D gene TRBD1, 5 bases. There are 13 residues in the CDR3. Trimming took off 5 bases at V and 2 bases at J, with 9 bases between the two ends. Germline assignment: CDR1 SNHLY and CDR2 FYNNEI. The full variable domain, completed using reference TRBV2 and TRBJ1-2, is EPEVTQTPSHQVTQMGQEVILRCVPISNHLYFYWYRQILGQKVEFLVSFYNNEISEKSEIFDDQFSVERPDGSNFTLKIRSTKLEDSAMYFCASSSGMNYGYTFGSGTRLTVV.

This chain's CDR3 is CASSLRKDRVNEKLFF. DNA of the CDR3: TGTGCCAGCAGCTTAAGAAAGGACAGGGTTAATGAAAAACTGTTTTTT. The J gene is TRBJ1-4, the V gene TRBV7-8, with 8 positions matching TRBD1. This CDR3 region has 16 residues. From germline, CDR1 is SGHVS and CDR2 FQNEAQ. After removal of 2 bases from V and 4 bases from J, the junction contained 6 bases not matched to a gene.

This clone was observed a single time. This chain uses TRBV28 with TRBJ2-7; 7 bases align to TRBD1. V shed 4 bases, J shed 4 bases, and the junction held 7 bases outside the gene matches. From germline, CDR1 is MDHEN and CDR2 SYDVKM. The CDR3 sequence is 14 residues long. CDR3 amino acids: CASSSRGTAYEQYF. CDR3 coding DNA: TGTGCCAGCAGTTCACGAGGGACAGCGTACGAGCAGTACTTC. The whole variable domain, remainder taken from reference TRBV28 and TRBJ2-7, is DVKVTQSSRYLVKRTGEKVFLECVQDMDHENMFWYRQDPGLGLRLIYFSYDVKMKEKGDIPEGYSVSREKKERFSLILESASTNQTSMYLCASSSRGTAYEQYFGPGTRLTVT.

CDR3 nucleotide sequence: TGTGCCAGCAGTCGCAACCGACTAGCTTTCCAAGAGACCCAGTACTTC. The encoded protein is CASSRNRLAFQETQYF. This chain uses TRBV28 with TRBJ2-5, with 7 nucleotides matching TRBD2. CDR3 size: 16 residues. The trim removed 5 bases at V and 1 base at J, leaving 10 bases unmatched. Germline V gene sequence: CDR1 MDHEN, CDR2 SYDVKM.

The rearrangement uses TRBV7-2 and TRBJ2-1; 12 nucleotides line up with TRBD2. The CDR3 spans 16 residues. Germline trimming cut 5 bases from V and 4 bases from J; bases unmatched to any gene: 6. Germline CDR1 reads SGHTA; CDR2 reads FQGNSA. The CDR3: CASSQMGLAGYNEQFF. The CDR3 DNA sequence: TGTGCCAGCAGCCAGATGGGACTAGCGGGTTACAATGAGCAGTTCTTC.

V and J are TRBV19 and TRBJ1-5; D unclear. V lost 3 bases, J lost 8 bases, and 14 bases lay in between. Germline V lookup: CDR1 LNHDA, CDR2 SQIVND (reference sequence). CDR3 size: 14 residues. The DNA for the CDR3 is TGTGCCAGTAGTATCCCCGTCTGGGAGAAGCCCCAGCATTTT. It is translated as CASSIPVWEKPQHF.

This chain links TRBV5-1 with TRBJ2-7, with a weak D call TRBD1 (5 bases). CDR1 and CDR2 from the germline V gene are SGHRS and YFSETQ. CDR3 size: 16 residues. Trimming stripped 0 bases from V and 6 bases from J, with 19 bases between. The CDR3 here is CASSLAGSLPPSEQYF. CDR3 in DNA: TGCGCCAGCAGCTTGGCAGGGTCACTCCCGCCTTCCGAGCAGTACTTC.

The table lists this clone with a count of one. The chain uses TRBV5-4 and TRBJ2-5; 11 nucleotides agree with TRBD1. J gave up 4 bases and V 6 bases, and 14 bases lay outside the gene matches. The CDR3 extends over 17 amino acids. Germline-derived CDR1 and CDR2 are SGHNT and YYREEE (reference sequence). The CDR3 DNA follows: TGTGCCAGCACCCTAGGACTGGGACAGGGGGTAGGAGAGACCCAGTACTTC. As protein: CASTLGLGQGVGETQYF. Variable domain in full (rest from reference TRBV5-4 and TRBJ2-5): ETGVTQSPTHLIKTRGQQVTLRCSSQSGHNTVSWYQQALGQGPQFIFQYYREEENGRGNFPPRFSGLQFPNYSSELNVNALELDDSALYLCASTLGLGQGVGETQYFGPGTRLLVL.

The table lists this clone with many counts. The rearrangement uses TRBV4-1 and TRBJ2-2, with TRBD2 as a possible D gene (5 bases). The CDR3 runs to 16 residues. Deletions cut 1 base from V and 5 bases from J, with 14 bases between. From germline, CDR1 is MGHRA and CDR2 YSYEKL. The DNA for the CDR3 is TGCGCCAGCAGCCAAGGGGCTAGCCCGAGGACCGGGGAGCTGTTTTTT. Translated: CASSQGASPRTGELFF.

The chain has TRBV7-6 and TRBJ2-5; 7 bases are a match to TRBD1. The ends lost 5 bases at V and 0 bases at J; junction bases unmatched: 9. CDR3 size: 16 residues. Germline V lookup: CDR1 SGHVS, CDR2 FNYEAQ. The CDR3: CASSPSRGFDQETQYF. The CDR3 DNA is TGTGCCAGCAGCCCGTCCAGGGGGTTCGACCAAGAGACCCAGTACTTC. The full variable domain, rest sourced from reference TRBV7-6 and TRBJ2-5, is GAGVSQSPRYKVTKRGQDVALRCDPISGHVSLYWYRQALGQGPEFLTYFNYEAQQDKSGLPNDRFSAERPEGSISTLTIQRTEQRDSAMYRCASSPSRGFDQETQYFGPGTRLLVL.

This chain connects TRBV7-2 to TRBJ1-4; 9 bases map to TRBD1. Germline lookup yields CDR1 SGHTA and CDR2 FQGNSA. The CDR3 runs to 15 residues. With 5 bases clipped from V and 5 bases from J, the junction kept 6 bases outside the gene matches. The CDR3: CASSLVGTGNEKLFF. CDR3 DNA sequence: TGTGCCAGCAGCCTAGTGGGGACAGGGAATGAAAAACTGTTTTTT.